Listed here are 18 T cell receptor beta chains from one sample, sequenced in a study of radiation and T cells in renal cell carcinoma (dated by TCRdb to 2018 to 2021). Library generation was performed with the immunoSEQ multiplex PCR assay. This immuneACCESS table, as held by TCRdb, lists in-frame sequences with V and J called but not all clones. Of the missing ones, under half trace to an unresolved V gene in checked studies; the others have no known cause. The sample table holds under 200,000 clones, of which roughly 90% were seen once. The ten largest clones represent over 9% of the sample. What the time point label conveys for this sample: blood 4 weeks post-SBRT, at nephrectomy. The treatment or condition label on this specimen signifies: 15 Gy SBRT to primary tumor, nephrectomy 4 weeks later. Sequencing used blood, obtained from a patient whose treatment included radiotherapy and nephrectomy. The receptors here all came from a woman aged 45-65 years with renal cell carcinoma.

The genes are TRBV2 and TRBJ1-1; D is perhaps TRBD1 (5 bases). The V and J ends lost 5 bases and 11 bases respectively, with 21 bases between them. The CDR3 length is 14 residues. Germline V gives CDR1 SNHLY, CDR2 FYNNEI. Written as DNA, the CDR3 is TGTGCCAGCAGTCTTATCGGGACGGAGAGGGACGCTTTCTTT. This translates into CASSLIGTERDAFF.

This sequence joins TRBV19 and TRBJ2-7, with D tentatively TRBD1 (6 bases). Germline V lookup: CDR1 LNHDA, CDR2 SQIVND (reference sequence). This CDR3 spans 14 amino acids. The germline V and J ends were trimmed by 8 bases and 4 bases, with 18 bases remaining between them. CDR3 DNA sequence: TGTGCCAGTGATACAGGGCCGGGTTCGTACGAGCAGTACTTC. This translates into CASDTGPGSYEQYF.

J is TRBJ1-5 and V is TRBV7-9; TRBD1 matches at 10 bases. Germline V CDR1 and CDR2: SEHNR, FQNEAQ (reference sequence). Trimming cost V 5 bases and J 2 bases; bases outside gene matches: 9. The CDR3 is 17 amino acids. The CDR3 DNA follows: TGTGCCAGCAGCCTCGGGACAGGGGTTTTGGGCAATCAGCCCCAGCATTTT. This encodes CASSLGTGVLGNQPQHF.

The chain combines TRBV5-6 with TRBJ2-1; D call uncertain. CDR1 and CDR2 (germline): SGHDT, YYEEEE. This CDR3 is 13 amino acids long. Trimming took 2 bases from V and 11 from J, leaving 14 bases between them. As DNA, the CDR3 is TGTGCCAGCAGCTTCCCATCGGTTCCGAAGCAGTTCTTC. As protein: CASSFPSVPKQFF. The full variable domain, its missing parts supplied by reference TRBV5-6 and TRBJ2-1, is DAGVTQSPTHLIKTRGQQVTLRCSPKSGHDTVSWYQQALGQGPQFIFQYYEEEERQRGNFPDRFSGHQFPNYSSELNVNALLLGDSALYLCASSFPSVPKQFFGPGTRLTVL.

CDR3: CAISDLYEQYF. CDR3 nucleotides: TGTGCCATCAGTGACCTGTACGAGCAGTACTTC. This chain links TRBV10-3 with TRBJ2-7; D is undetermined. Germline V gene data show CDR1 as ENHRY and CDR2 as SYGVKD. Trimming removed 3 bases from V and 4 bases from J, with 4 bases in between. The CDR3 runs 11 residues.

Only one count was recorded for this clone. The chain uses TRBV4-1 and TRBJ2-7; TRBD2 agrees at 12 bases. After removal of 1 base from V and 2 bases from J, the junction contained 6 bases not matched to a gene. Germline assignment: CDR1 MGHRA and CDR2 YSYEKL. This CDR3 has 17 amino acids. The CDR3 loop reads CASSQGLAGELPYEQYF. The CDR3 DNA reads TGCGCCAGCAGCCAAGGACTAGCGGGGGAGTTACCCTACGAGCAGTACTTC.

This clone was counted a single time. The rearrangement links TRBV5-5 to TRBJ1-2; possibly TRBD1 for D (5 bases). The CDR3 has 15 amino acids. V was shortened by 1 base and J by 3 bases, with 13 bases between the two germline ends. Germline CDR1 SGHKS, CDR2 YYEKEE (reference sequence). The CDR3 region has the DNA TGTGCCAGCAGCTTGAACATGGGGGAACACTATGGCTACACCTTC. Its translation: CASSLNMGEHYGYTF.

The chain employs TRBV4-3 and TRBJ2-3; D may be TRBD2 (7 bases). Germline assignment: CDR1 LGHNA and CDR2 YSLEER. The CDR3 loop spans 15 amino acids. The V end lost 0 bases, the J end lost 5 bases, and 12 bases lay between the germline ends. The CDR3 nucleotides read TGCGCCAGCAGCCAAGATCTGGGGGGGCAAGATACGCAGTATTTT. Translated: CASSQDLGGQDTQYF.

The chain combines TRBV6-5 with TRBJ1-2, with 7 nucleotides matching TRBD1. The CDR3 extends over 13 amino acids. The trim removed 7 bases at V and 8 bases at J, leaving 10 bases unmatched. CDR1 MNHEY and CDR2 SVGAGI come from the germline V gene. In DNA form, the CDR3 reads TGTGCCAGCACGACAGGGCTTCTGGAGGGCTACACCTTC. Residues: CASTTGLLEGYTF.

The chain recombines TRBV18 with TRBJ2-5; TRBD1 matches 9 bases. J gave up 7 bases and V 1 base, and 4 bases lay outside the gene matches. Germline V gene lookup returns CDR1 KGHSH and CDR2 LQKENI. The CDR3 totals 14 residues. The CDR3 DNA reads TGTGCCAGCTCACCACGGACAGGGGAATGGACCCAGTACTTC. Its translation is CASSPRTGEWTQYF.

This clone was seen once. The V and J genes are TRBV12-5 and TRBJ2-2; 11 bases agree with TRBD1. The CDR3 is 15 amino acids. Germline CDR1 reads LGHNT; CDR2 reads FRNRAP. Trimming took 3 bases from V and 4 from J; bases not matched to a gene: 1. CDR3 bases: TGTGCTAGTGGTTTAGGGACAGGGGGCACCGGGGAGCTGTTTTTT. Translated, it gives CASGLGTGGTGELFF.

V is TRBV4-2 and J is TRBJ1-2; 9 nucleotides match TRBD1. Germline V gene data show CDR1 as LGHNA and CDR2 as YNFKEQ. The CDR3 runs to 15 residues. With V trimmed by 1 base and J by 8 bases, 8 bases remained unmatched. This chain's CDR3 is CASSQAREQGAGYTF. The CDR3 nucleotides are TGTGCCAGCAGCCAAGCTAGGGAACAGGGGGCGGGCTACACCTTC.

The chain couples TRBV19 to TRBJ1-1; a possible D gene is TRBD1 (5 bases). V was cut by 7 bases and J by 0 bases, with 15 bases left in between. The CDR3 is 15 residues long. Germline-derived CDR1 and CDR2 are LNHDA and SQIVND (reference sequence). Here the CDR3 DNA reads TGTGCCAGTAAGCCTCAGGGCCCGATGAACACTGAAGCTTTCTTT. This encodes CASKPQGPMNTEAFF.

This clone was detected only a few times. The chain employs TRBV14 and TRBJ1-1; D perhaps matches TRBD1 (6 bases). Germline-derived CDR1 and CDR2 are SGHDN and FVKESK. V was cut by 4 bases and J by 5 bases, with 14 bases left in between. This CDR3 contains 14 residues. In nucleotides, the CDR3 is TGTGCCAGCAGCCTCGAGGGGGGGTGGACTGAAGCTTTCTTT. It specifies CASSLEGGWTEAFF.

This chain uses TRBV19 with TRBJ2-2; D not certain. Per the germline V gene, CDR1 is LNHDA and CDR2 is SQIVND (reference sequence). The CDR3 is made up of 14 amino acids. V was pared by 6 bases and J by 7 bases, with 15 bases between. CDR3 region: CASRRTTAGGELFF. Written as DNA, the CDR3 is TGTGCCAGTAGGAGAACTACGGCCGGCGGGGAGCTGTTTTTT.

The V gene is TRBV6-6, the J gene TRBJ2-7; a weak D match, TRBD2 (5 bases). The V gene's germline CDR1 is MNHNY and CDR2 SVGAGI (reference sequence). CDR3 length: 12 amino acids. Trimming took 7 bases from V and 5 from J, leaving 12 bases between them. DNA for the CDR3: TGTGCCAGCATGGAGGTGGGTCACGAGCAGTACTTC. Protein: CASMEVGHEQYF.

In its sample, this clone was seen many times. V gene TRBV7-9 combines with J gene TRBJ2-7, with D possibly matching TRBD1 (5 bases). The CDR3 runs 12 residues. Germline-derived CDR1 and CDR2 are SEHNR and FQNEAQ (reference sequence). V gave up 1 base and J gave up 12 bases, with 13 bases separating them. The CDR3: CASSLVGLDRYF. CDR3 nucleotides: TGTGCCAGCAGCTTAGTGGGGCTCGACCGGTACTTC.

This clone was picked up one time. This chain joins TRBV4-3 and TRBJ2-1; 9 nucleotides align to TRBD2. The CDR3 is made up of 17 amino acids. Germline V lookup: CDR1 LGHNA, CDR2 YSLEER. Losses at the gene ends were 1 base for V and 6 bases for J; bases not matched to a gene: 10. This CDR3 is CASSQVGGGVGGNEQFF. The CDR3 DNA follows: TGCGCCAGCAGCCAAGTTGGCGGGGGGGTAGGTGGCAATGAGCAGTTCTTC.